Sequencing of this T cell receptor (beta chain) was carried out in a study of blood T cell repertoires in COVID-19. Libraries were prepared by immunoSEQ multiplex PCR; TCRdb keeps only in-frame clonotypes and omits some of them. Altogether some 200,000 clones are present, roughly nine tenths being singletons, with the ten largest covering around 2.3%. In germline, CDR1 is MNHEY, CDR2 SMNVEV (reference sequence). The V gene end was trimmed by 6 bases and the J gene end by 3 bases; junction bases not matched to a gene: 8. The length of the CDR3 is 14 residues. The sequencing input was PBMCs or T cells enriched from blood (not recorded which). This chain links TRBV27 with TRBJ2-7; 7 bases are shared with TRBD1. This TCR was recovered from a woman younger than 45 who had recovered from COVID-19. CDR3 region: CASSFGDSLYEQYF. The CDR3 region has the DNA TGTGCCAGCAGCTTTGGGGACAGCCTCTACGAGCAGTACTTC.